The entry that follows covers one TCR beta chain sequence. Its antigen is unidentified. Profiled with immunoSEQ multiplex PCR; TCRdb holds only in-frame clones, not every one. The table has just under 60,000 clones, around 94% seen once. These data come from a study of human versus mouse CDR3 diversity and MHC coevolution. Overall study findings and caveats: In humans, T-cell selection involved several MHC II alleles.

The source of this sequence is a person between 60 and 70 years old in good health. The sample was naive CD4+ T cells from blood. Subset noted: CD45RO-negative CD62L-positive naive CD4 T cells.

The CDR3 nucleotides read TGTGCCAGCAGATCGGACAGGGACAGTTACGAGCAGTACTTC. This sequence encodes CASRSDRDSYEQYF. The gene calls are TRBV6-5 and TRBJ2-7, with 8 bases that match TRBD1. This CDR3 has 14 amino acids. Germline V gene data show CDR1 as MNHEY and CDR2 as SVGAGI. After removal of 6 bases from V and 4 bases from J, the junction contained 8 bases not matched to a gene.